The clone carrying this T cell receptor (beta chain) has only one observation. This specimen belongs to a study of blood T cell repertoires in COVID-19. Sequencing was performed with immunoSEQ multiplex PCR; in TCRdb, only in-frame clones are kept and a portion is missing. The sample shows tens of thousands of clones, about 85% of them seen only once. Sequencing input: peripheral blood. This clonotype was obtained from a woman of 80 years or more with COVID-19, enrolled during active disease.

Here the CDR3 reads CASSQRTVSYGYTF. DNA of the CDR3: TGCGCCAGCAGCCAACGGACAGTTAGCTATGGCTACACCTTC. J is TRBJ1-2 and V is TRBV4-1, with D tentatively TRBD1 (6 bases). The CDR3 is 14 amino acids. The V end lost 2 bases, the J end lost 4 bases, and 11 bases lay between the germline ends. CDR1 is MGHRA, CDR2 YSYEKL, per germline.